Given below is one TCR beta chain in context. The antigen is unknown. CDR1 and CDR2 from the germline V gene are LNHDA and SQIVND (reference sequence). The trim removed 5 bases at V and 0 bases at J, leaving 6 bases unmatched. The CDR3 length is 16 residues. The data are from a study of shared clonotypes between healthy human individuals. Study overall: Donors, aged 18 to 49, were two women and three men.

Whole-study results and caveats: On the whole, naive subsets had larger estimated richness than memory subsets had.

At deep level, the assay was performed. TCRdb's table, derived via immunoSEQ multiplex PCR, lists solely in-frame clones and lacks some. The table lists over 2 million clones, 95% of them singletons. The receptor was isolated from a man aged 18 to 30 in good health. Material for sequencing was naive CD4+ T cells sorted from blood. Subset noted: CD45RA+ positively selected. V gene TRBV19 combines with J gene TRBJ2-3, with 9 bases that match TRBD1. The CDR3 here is CASSSPGQGSTDTQYF. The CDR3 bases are TGTGCCAGTAGTTCACCGGGACAGGGTAGCACAGATACGCAGTATTTT.